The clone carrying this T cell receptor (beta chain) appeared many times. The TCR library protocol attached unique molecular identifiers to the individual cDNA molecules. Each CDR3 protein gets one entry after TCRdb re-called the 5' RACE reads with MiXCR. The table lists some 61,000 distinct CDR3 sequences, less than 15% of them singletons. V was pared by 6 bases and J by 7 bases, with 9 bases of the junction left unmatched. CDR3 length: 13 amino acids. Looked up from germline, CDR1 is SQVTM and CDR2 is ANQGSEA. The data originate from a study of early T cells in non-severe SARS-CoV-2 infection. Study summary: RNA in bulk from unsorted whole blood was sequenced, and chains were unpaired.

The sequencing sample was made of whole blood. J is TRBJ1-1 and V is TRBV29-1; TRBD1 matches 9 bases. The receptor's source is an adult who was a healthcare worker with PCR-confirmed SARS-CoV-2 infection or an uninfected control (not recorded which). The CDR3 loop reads CSVGHRGQGEAFF. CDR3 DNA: TGCAGCGTCGGCCACAGGGGGCAGGGTGAAGCTTTCTTT.